The following is a TCR beta chain sequence with its context. J gave up 1 base and V 1 base, and 1 base lay outside the gene matches. The CDR3 sequence is 15 residues long. Per the germline V gene, CDR1 is SGDLS and CDR2 is YYNGEE. This entry belongs to a study of blood T cells in healthy people across ages. A sample-barcoded 5' primer and a J-beta primer mix were used in a second PCR of roughly 7 to 12 cycles. MiXCR, run by TCRdb on the 5' RACE reads, gives a single entry per CDR3 protein. This table holds over 1,500,000 distinct CDR3 sequences, about two fifths found once. The sequencing sample was made of blood. The sequence was collected from a human donor in good health. The genes are TRBV9 and TRBJ2-3, with 9 bases lining up with TRBD1. The CDR3: CASSVTGGGTDTQYF. The CDR3, as DNA: TGTGCCAGCAGCGTAACAGGGGGCGGCACAGATACGCAGTATTTT.